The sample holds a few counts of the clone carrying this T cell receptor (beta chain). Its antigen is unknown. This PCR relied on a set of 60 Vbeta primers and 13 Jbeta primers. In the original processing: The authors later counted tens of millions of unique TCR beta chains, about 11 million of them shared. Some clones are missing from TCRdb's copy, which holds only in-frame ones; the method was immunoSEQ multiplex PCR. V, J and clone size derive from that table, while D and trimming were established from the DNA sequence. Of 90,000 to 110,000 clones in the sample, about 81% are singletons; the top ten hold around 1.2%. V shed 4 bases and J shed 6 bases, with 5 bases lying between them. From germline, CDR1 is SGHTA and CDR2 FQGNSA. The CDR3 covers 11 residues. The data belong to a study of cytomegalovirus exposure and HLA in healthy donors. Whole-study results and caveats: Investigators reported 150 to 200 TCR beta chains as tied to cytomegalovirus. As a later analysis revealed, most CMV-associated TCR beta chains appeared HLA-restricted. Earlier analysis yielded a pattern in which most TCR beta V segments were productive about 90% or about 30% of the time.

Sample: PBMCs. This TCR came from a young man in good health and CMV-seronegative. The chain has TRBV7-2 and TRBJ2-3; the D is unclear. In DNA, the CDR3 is TGTGCCAGCAGCTCGCGCGATACGCAGTATTTT. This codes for CASSSRDTQYF.